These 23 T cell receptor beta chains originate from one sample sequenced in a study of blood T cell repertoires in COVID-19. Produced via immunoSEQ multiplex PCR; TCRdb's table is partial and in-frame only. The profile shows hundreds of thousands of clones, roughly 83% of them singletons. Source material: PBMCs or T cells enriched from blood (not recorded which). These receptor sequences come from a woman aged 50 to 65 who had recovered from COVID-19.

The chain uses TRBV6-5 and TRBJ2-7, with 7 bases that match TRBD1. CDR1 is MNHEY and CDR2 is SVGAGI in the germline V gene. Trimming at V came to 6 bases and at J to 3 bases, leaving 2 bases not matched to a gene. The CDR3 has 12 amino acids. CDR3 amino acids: CASRRDSYEQYF. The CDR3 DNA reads TGTGCCAGCAGGAGGGACAGCTACGAGCAGTACTTC.

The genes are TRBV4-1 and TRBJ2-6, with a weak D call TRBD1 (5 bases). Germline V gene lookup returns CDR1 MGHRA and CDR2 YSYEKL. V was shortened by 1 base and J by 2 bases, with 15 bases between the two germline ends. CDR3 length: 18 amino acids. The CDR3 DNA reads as TGCGCCAGCAGCCAAGGCCGTATATGGGGCACTGGGGCCAACGTCCTGACTTTC. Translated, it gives CASSQGRIWGTGANVLTF.

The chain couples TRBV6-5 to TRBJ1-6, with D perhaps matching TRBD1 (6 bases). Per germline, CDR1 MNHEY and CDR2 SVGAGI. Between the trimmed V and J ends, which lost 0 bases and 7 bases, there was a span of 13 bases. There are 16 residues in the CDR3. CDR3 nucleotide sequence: TGTGCCAGCAGTTACTCGACGGACAGAGTAAATTCACCCCTCCACTTT. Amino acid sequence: CASSYSTDRVNSPLHF.

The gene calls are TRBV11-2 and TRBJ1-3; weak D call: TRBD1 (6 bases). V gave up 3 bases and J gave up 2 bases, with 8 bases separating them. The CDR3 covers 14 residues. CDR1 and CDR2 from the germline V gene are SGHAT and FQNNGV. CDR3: CASSFAGAGNTIYF. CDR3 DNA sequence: TGTGCCAGCAGCTTTGCAGGGGCTGGAAACACCATATATTTT.

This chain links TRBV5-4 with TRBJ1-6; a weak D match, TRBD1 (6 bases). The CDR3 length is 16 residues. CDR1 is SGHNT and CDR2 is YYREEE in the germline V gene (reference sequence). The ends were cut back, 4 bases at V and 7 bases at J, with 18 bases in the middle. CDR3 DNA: TGTGCCAGCAGCCAGATCGCCAACACAGGGAATTCACCCCTCCACTTT. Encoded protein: CASSQIANTGNSPLHF.

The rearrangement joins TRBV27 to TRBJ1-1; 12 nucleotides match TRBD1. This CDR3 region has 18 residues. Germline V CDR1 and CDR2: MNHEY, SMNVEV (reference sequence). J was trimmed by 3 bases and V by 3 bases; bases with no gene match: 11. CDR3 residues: CASSFLGTGGAGDTEAFF. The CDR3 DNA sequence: TGTGCCAGCAGTTTCTTAGGGACAGGGGGCGCGGGAGACACTGAAGCTTTCTTT.

In DNA, the CDR3 is TGCGCCAGCAGCCAAGGACTAGCGGGACTCCAAGAGACCCAGTACTTC. This codes for CASSQGLAGLQETQYF. The J gene is TRBJ2-5, the V gene TRBV4-1; 11 bases map to TRBD2. Unmatched junction bases numbered 2, after V lost 1 base and J lost 1 base. Germline values: CDR1 MGHRA, CDR2 YSYEKL. CDR3 length: 16 amino acids.

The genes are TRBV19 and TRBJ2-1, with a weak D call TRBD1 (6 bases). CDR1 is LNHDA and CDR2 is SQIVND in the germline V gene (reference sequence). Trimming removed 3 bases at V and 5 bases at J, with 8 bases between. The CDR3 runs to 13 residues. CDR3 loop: CASSIGQNNEQFF. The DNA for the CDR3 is TGTGCCAGTAGTATCGGACAGAACAATGAGCAGTTCTTC. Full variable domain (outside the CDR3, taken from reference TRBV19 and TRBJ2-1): DGGITQSPKYLFRKEGQNVTLSCEQNLNHDAMYWYRQDPGQGLRLIYYSQIVNDFQKGDIAEGYSVSREKKESFPLTVTSAQKNPTAFYLCASSIGQNNEQFFGPGTRLTVL.

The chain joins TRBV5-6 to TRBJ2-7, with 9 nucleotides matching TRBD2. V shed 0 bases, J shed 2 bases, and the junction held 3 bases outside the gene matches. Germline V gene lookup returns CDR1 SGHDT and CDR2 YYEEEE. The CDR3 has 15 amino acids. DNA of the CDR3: TGTGCCAGCAGCTTGGGGCTAGCGGGGACCTACGAGCAGTACTTC. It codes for CASSLGLAGTYEQYF.

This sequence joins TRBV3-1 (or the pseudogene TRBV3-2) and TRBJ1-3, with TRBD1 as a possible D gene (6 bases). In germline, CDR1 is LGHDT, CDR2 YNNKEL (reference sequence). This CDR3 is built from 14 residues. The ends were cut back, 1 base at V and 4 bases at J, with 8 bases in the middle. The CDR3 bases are TGTGCCAGCAGCCAAGGGGGGCGCGGAAACACCATATATTTT. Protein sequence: CASSQGGRGNTIYF.

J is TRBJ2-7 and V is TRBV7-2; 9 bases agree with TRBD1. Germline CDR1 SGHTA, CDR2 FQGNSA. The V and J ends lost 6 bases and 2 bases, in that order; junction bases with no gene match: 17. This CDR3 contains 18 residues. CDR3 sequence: CASSRGTGLRVEAYEQYF. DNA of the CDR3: TGTGCCAGCAGTCGCGGGACAGGGCTACGGGTCGAGGCCTACGAGCAGTACTTC.

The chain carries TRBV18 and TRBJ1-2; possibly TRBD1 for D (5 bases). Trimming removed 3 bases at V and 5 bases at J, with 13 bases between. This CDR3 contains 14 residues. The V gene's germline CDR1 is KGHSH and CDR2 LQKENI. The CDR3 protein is CASSPGRDPYGYTF. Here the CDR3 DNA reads TGTGCCAGCTCACCCGGGCGGGACCCTTATGGCTACACCTTC.

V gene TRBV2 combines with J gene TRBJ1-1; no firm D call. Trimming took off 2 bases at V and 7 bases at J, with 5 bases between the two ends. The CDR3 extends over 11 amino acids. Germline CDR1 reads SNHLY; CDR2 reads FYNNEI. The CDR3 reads CASSERFEAFF. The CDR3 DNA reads TGTGCCAGCAGTGAACGGTTTGAAGCTTTCTTT.

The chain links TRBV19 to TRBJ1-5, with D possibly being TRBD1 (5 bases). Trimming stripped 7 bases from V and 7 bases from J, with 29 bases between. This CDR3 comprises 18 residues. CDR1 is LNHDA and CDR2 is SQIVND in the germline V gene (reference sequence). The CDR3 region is CASTPYLWGGEYPQPQHF. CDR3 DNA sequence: TGTGCCAGTACCCCTTATCTATGGGGAGGGGAGTACCCCCAGCCCCAGCATTTT.

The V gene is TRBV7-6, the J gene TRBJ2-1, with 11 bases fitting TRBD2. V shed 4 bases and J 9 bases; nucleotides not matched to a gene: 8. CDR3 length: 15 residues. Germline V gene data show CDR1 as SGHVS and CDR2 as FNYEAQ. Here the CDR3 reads CASSSPYSGRVEQFF. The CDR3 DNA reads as TGTGCCAGCAGCTCACCCTATAGCGGGAGGGTTGAGCAGTTCTTC.

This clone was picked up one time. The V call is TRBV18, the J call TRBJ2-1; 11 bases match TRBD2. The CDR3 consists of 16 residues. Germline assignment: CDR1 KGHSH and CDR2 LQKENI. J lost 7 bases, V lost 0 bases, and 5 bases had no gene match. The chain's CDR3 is CASSPPSGRAKNEQFF. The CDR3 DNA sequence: TGTGCCAGCTCACCACCTAGCGGGAGGGCCAAAAATGAGCAGTTCTTC. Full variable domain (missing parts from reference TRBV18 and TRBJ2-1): NAGVMQNPRHLVRRRGQEARLRCSPMKGHSHVYWYRQLPEEGLKFMVYLQKENIIDESGMPKERFSAEFPKEGPSILRIQQVVRGDSAAYFCASSPPSGRAKNEQFFGPGTRLTVL.

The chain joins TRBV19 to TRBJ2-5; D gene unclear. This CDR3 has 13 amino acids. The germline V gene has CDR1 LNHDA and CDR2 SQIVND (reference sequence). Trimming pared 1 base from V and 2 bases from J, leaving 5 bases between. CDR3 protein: CASSIGGQETQYF. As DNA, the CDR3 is TGTGCCAGTAGTATAGGCGGACAAGAGACCCAGTACTTC.

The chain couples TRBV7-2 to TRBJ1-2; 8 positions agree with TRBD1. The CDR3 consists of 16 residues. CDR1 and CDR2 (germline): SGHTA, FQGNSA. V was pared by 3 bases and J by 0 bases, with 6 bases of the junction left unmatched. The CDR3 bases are TGTGCCAGCAGCTTCAACAGGGGGGTTTCTAACTATGGCTACACCTTC. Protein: CASSFNRGVSNYGYTF.

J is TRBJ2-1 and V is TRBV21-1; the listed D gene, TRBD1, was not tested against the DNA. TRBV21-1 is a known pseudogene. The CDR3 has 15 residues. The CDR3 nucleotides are TGTGCCAGCAGCAAAGCGAGACAGGGAAACAATGAGCAGTTCTTC. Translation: CASSKARQGNNEQFF.

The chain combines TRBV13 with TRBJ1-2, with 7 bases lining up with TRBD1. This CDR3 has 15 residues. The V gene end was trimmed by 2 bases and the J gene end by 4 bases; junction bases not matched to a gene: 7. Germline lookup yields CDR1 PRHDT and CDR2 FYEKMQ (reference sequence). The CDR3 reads CASSLRDSRLYGYTF. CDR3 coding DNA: TGTGCCAGCAGCTTACGGGACAGCCGACTCTATGGCTACACCTTC.

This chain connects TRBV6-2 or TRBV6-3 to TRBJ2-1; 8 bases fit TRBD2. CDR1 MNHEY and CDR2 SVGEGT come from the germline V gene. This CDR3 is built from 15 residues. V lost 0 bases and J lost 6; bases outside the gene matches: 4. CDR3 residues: CASSYSGTRPNEQFF. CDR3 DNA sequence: TGTGCCAGCAGTTACTCCGGGACTAGGCCCAATGAGCAGTTCTTC.

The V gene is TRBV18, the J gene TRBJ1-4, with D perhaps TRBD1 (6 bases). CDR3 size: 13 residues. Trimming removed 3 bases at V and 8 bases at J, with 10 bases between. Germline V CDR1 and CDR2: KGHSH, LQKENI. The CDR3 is CASSPQTGEKLFF. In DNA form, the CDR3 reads TGTGCCAGCTCACCCCAGACAGGAGAAAAACTGTTTTTT.

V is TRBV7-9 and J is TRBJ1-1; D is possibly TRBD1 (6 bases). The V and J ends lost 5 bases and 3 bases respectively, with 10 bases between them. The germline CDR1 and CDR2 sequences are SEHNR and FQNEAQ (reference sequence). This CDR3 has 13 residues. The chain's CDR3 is CASSRQAHTEAFF. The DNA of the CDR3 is TGTGCCAGCAGCCGACAGGCCCACACTGAAGCTTTCTTT.